This section outlines one TCR beta chain sequence together with its context. This record belongs to a study of blood T cell repertoires in COVID-19. For the study at large: Both acute and convalescent COVID-19 samples were obtained from the United States, Italy and Spain. PBMCs, B-cell-depleted T cells, or T cells were the source of the cDNA or gDNA that made up the material.

In the original analysis: Cell counts per sample came from amplifying reference gene primers. Only in-frame clones appear in the TCRdb table, and some are missing; sequencing was by immunoSEQ multiplex PCR. D and trimming were read from the DNA, whereas the V and J calls and clone size are those reported in that table. The table has 230,000 or so clones, 84% seen once. The sequenced material came from peripheral blood. This clonotype originated in a man aged 25-40 years with active or convalescent COVID-19.

CDR3 loop: CASSQVGLAGETQYF. As DNA, the CDR3 is TGCGCCAGCAGCCAAGTTGGCCTAGCGGGGGAGACCCAGTACTTC. This sequence joins TRBV4-1 and TRBJ2-5; 9 bases fit TRBD2. Germline V CDR1 and CDR2: MGHRA, YSYEKL. The CDR3 runs to 15 residues. Unmatched junction bases numbered 5, after V lost 1 base and J lost 5 bases.